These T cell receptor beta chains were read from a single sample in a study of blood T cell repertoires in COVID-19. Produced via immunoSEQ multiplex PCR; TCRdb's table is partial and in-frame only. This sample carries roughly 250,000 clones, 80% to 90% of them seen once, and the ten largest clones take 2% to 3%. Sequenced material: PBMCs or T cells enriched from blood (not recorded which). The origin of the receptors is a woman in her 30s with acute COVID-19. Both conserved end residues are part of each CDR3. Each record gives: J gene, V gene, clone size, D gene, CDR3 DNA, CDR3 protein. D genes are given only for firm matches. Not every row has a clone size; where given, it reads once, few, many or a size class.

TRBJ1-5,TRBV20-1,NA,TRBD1,TGCAGTGCTAGTGGACAGGAGGCAAGCAATCAGCCCCAGCATTTT,CSASGQEASNQPQHF
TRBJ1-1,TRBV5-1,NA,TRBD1,TGCGCCAGCAGCCCGGGACAGGGGGCGGTAACTGAAGCTTTCTTT,CASSPGQGAVTEAFF
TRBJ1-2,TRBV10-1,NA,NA,TGCGCCAGCAGCCCGGGGTCAGACTATGGCTACACCTTC,CASSPGSDYGYTF
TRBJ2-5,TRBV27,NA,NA,TGTGCCAGCAGTCCGTACGGACTGATTAAAGAGACCCAGTACTTC,CASSPYGLIKETQYF
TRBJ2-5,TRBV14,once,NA,TGTGCCAGCAGCCAAGCAGGAACGTACCAAGAGACCCAGTACTTC,CASSQAGTYQETQYF
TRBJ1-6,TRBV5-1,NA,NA,TGCGCCAGCAGCTTCATGGATTCGGGAAATTCACCCCTCCACTTT,CASSFMDSGNSPLHF
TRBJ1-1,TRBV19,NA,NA,TGTGCCAGTAGTCAACAGCAGAACACTGAAGCTTTCTTT,CASSQQQNTEAFF
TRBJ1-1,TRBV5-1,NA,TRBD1,TGCGCCAGCAGCCTAGGACAGGGCGTGAACACTGAAGCTTTCTTT,CASSLGQGVNTEAFF
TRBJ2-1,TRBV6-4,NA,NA,TGTGCCAGCAGTAGCGGCCGCTACAATGAGCAGTTCTTC,CASSSGRYNEQFF
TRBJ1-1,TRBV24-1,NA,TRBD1,TGTGCCACCTTTCCGGGCAGGGGGCTCACTGAAGCTTTCTTT,CATFPGRGLTEAFF
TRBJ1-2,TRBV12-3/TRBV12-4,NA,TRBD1,TGTGCCAGCAGTTGGGGACAGCGCTATGGCTACACCTTC,CASSWGQRYGYTF
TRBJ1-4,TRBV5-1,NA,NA,TGCGCCAGCAGGGGGGGGCCTGCAACTAATGAAAAACTGTTTTTT,CASRGGPATNEKLFF
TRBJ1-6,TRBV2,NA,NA,TGTGCCAGCACTAAAGTTGATTCACCCCTCCACTTT,CASTKVDSPLHF
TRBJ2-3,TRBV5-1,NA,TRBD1,TGCGCCAGCAGCCCAACGACAGGGTCCACAGATACGCAGTATTTT,CASSPTTGSTDTQYF
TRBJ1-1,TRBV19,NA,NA,TGTGCCAGTATAAGGGGCGCTGAAGCTTTCTTT,CASIRGAEAFF
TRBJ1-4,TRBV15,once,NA,TGTGCCACCAGCGGTAGAACAGGGTACAATGAAAAACTGTTTTTT,CATSGRTGYNEKLFF
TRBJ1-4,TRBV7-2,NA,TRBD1,TGTGCCAGCAGCGCCGACAGGGGGCCTGAAAAACTGTTTTTT,CASSADRGPEKLFF
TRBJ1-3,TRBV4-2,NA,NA,TGTGCCAGCAGCCAAGATATGGGCCCCCAGGTAGCGGACACCATATATTTT,CASSQDMGPQVADTIYF
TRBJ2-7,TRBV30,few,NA,TGTGCCTGGGGCATCTCCTACGAGCAGTACTTC,CAWGISYEQYF
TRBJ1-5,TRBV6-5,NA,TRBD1,TGTGCCAGCATTTCCCTCGACAGGGGTTTTGAGCCCCAGCATTTT,CASISLDRGFEPQHF
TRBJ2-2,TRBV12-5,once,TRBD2,TGTGCTAGTGGTTTGGCACTTCGAGGGCTAGCGGGGCCCCGACGGGAGCTGTTTTTT,CASGLALRGLAGPRRELFF
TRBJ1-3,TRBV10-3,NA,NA,TGTGCCATCAGATCCAGCTCTGGAAACACCATATATTTT,CAIRSSSGNTIYF
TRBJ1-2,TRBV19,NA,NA,TGTGCCAGTAGTGAAGCGGGACACTCTAAATATGGCTACACCTTC,CASSEAGHSKYGYTF
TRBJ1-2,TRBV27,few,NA,TGTGCCAGCAGCCCAGGAGCGGCGGATGATGGCTACACCTTC,CASSPGAADDGYTF
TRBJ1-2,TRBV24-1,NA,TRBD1,TGTGCCACCAGTCCGGGACAGGGGGAAGGCTACACCTTC,CATSPGQGEGYTF
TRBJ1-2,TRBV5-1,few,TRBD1,TGCGCCAGCAGCGGAGAAGGGACAGGGAATGGCTATGGCTACACCTTC,CASSGEGTGNGYGYTF
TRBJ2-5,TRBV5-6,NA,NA,TGTGCCAGCAGCCCCGAGGGGGTGGGGGAAGAGACCCAGTACTTC,CASSPEGVGEETQYF
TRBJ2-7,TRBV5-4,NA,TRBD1,TGTGCCAGCAGCTTGGGGGACCGGGACAGTAAGGGTGTCTCCTACGAGCAGTACTTC,CASSLGDRDSKGVSYEQYF
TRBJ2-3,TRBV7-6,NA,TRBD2,TGTGCCAGCAGCCGATCCGGGACTAACACAGATACGCAGTATTTT,CASSRSGTNTDTQYF
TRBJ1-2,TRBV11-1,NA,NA,TGTGCCAGCAGTACTTCCCATGGCTACACCTTC,CASSTSHGYTF
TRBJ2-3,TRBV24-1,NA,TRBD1,TGTGCCACCAGTGATTTATCGGGACAGAGCACAGATACGCAGTATTTT,CATSDLSGQSTDTQYF
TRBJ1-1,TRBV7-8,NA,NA,TGTGCCAGCAGCTTAGTATTTTCGGCGGCTGAAGCTTTCTTT,CASSLVFSAAEAFF
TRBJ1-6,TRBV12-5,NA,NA,TGTGCTAGTAGCCCTCCCCCGAGGAATTCACCCCTCCACTTT,CASSPPPRNSPLHF
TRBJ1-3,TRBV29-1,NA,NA,TGCAGCGTTGAAGATATAACAGTATCTGGAAACACCATATATTTT,CSVEDITVSGNTIYF
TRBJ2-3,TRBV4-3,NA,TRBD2,TGCGCCAGCAGCCAAGCGCACGAGCGCGAGACTAGCGGTAGCACAGATACGCAGTATTTT,CASSQAHERETSGSTDTQYF
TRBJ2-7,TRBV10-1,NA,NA,TGCGCCAGCAGTGACTATAGCTACGAGCAGTACTTC,CASSDYSYEQYF
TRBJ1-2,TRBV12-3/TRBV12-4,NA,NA,TGTGCCAGCAGTTTAGCCAGGGAGGATGGCTACACCTTC,CASSLAREDGYTF
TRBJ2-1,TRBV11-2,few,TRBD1,TGTGCCAGCAGCCCACAGGGGGAGCAGTTCTTC,CASSPQGEQFF
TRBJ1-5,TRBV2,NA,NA,TGTGCCAGCAGTTCCCAGGGAAATAGCAATCAGCCCCAGCATTTT,CASSSQGNSNQPQHF
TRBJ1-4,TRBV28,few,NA,TGTGCCAGCAGTTTTCAGGATGCAACTAATGAAAAACTGTTTTTT,CASSFQDATNEKLFF